Listed below are T cell receptor beta chains from one sample, sequenced in a study of monozygotic twins with inflammatory bowel disease. With the 5' RACE reads reprocessed, TCRdb shows one record per CDR3 protein and no DNA. This listing includes about 380,000 distinct CDR3 sequences. Sequencing was done on a sample of blood. Receptors originate from a human donor with ulcerative colitis or Crohn's disease, or a healthy co-twin of an affected twin (not recorded which). Both conserved end residues are part of each CDR3.

CDR3aa: CASSQDMRTRQGMGYNEQFF
v_gene: TRBV4-1
j_gene: TRBJ2-1

CDR3aa: CASSQGPGQDSYEQYF
v_gene: TRBV4-2
j_gene: TRBJ2-7

CDR3aa: CAKEDTGELFF
v_gene: TRBV7-9
j_gene: TRBJ2-2

CDR3aa: CATSDFGSPTYNEQFF
v_gene: TRBV24-1
j_gene: TRBJ2-1

CDR3aa: CASSLQRGGRDTQYF
v_gene: TRBV7-2
j_gene: TRBJ2-3

CDR3aa: CASGGARGTQYF
v_gene: TRBV4-2
j_gene: TRBJ2-5

CDR3aa: CAHRGGNTDTQYF
v_gene: TRBV10-3
j_gene: TRBJ2-3

CDR3aa: CASSFWGTSSSYEQYF
v_gene: TRBV7-2
j_gene: TRBJ2-7

CDR3aa: CASSLLDGYEQYF
v_gene: TRBV27
j_gene: TRBJ2-7

CDR3aa: CASSPIKVSQETQYF
v_gene: TRBV7-8
j_gene: TRBJ2-5

CDR3aa: CASSLDGGPVRRKGF
v_gene: TRBV5-5
j_gene: TRBJ2-5

CDR3aa: CSAGDRTDEQYF
v_gene: TRBV20-1
j_gene: TRBJ2-7

CDR3aa: CAAGRLSYEQYF
v_gene: TRBV27
j_gene: TRBJ2-7

CDR3aa: CASSLDRVPAKNIQYF
v_gene: TRBV7-7
j_gene: TRBJ2-4

CDR3aa: CASSLERGAEAFF
v_gene: TRBV11-3
j_gene: TRBJ1-1